These T cell receptor beta chains were read from a single sample in a study of OX40 agonist ivuxolimab in advanced cancers. Libraries were prepared by immunoSEQ multiplex PCR; TCRdb keeps only in-frame clonotypes and omits some of them. This table has 99,000 or so clones, roughly 95% appearing once. Here the sequenced sample was CD4+ or CD8+ T cells sorted from blood, taken in a trial of the OX40 agonist ivuxolimab. The receptors here all came from an adult with an advanced solid tumor such as melanoma, head and neck, liver or kidney cancer. Each CDR3 is given with its conserved first and last residue.

TRBJ1-1,TRBV18,CASSPQGLAEAFF
TRBJ2-6,TRBV2,CAREISGANVLTF
TRBJ2-7,TRBV7-4,CASSSQGEQYF
TRBJ1-6,TRBV7-9,CASSPGQAGGASPLHF
TRBJ2-1,TRBV20-1,CSALEHEQFF
TRBJ1-4,TRBV11-2,CASSVDRGRREKLFF
TRBJ2-4,TRBV30,CAWSLAGGSFAKNIQYF
TRBJ1-1,TRBV11-2,CASSADRGFTMNTEAFF
TRBJ2-1,TRBV10-1,CASSEGLAGGYEQFF
TRBJ1-5,TRBV7-7,CASSPIEGQPQHF